Here is one T cell receptor (beta chain) with its context. The data are from a study of blood T cell repertoires in COVID-19. As for the study in general: Samples came from the United States, Italy and Spain, spanning acute and convalescent COVID-19. The analysed material was cDNA or gDNA that came from T cells, B-cell-depleted T cells, or PBMCs.

The germline CDR1 and CDR2 sequences are MNHEY and SMNVEV (reference sequence). The CDR3 consists of 15 residues. The V end was cut by 3 bases, the J end by 4 bases, with 15 bases between. In the original analysis: Estimation of nucleated cell counts relied on the amplification of reference gene primers. The repertoire was sequenced with immunoSEQ multiplex PCR; TCRdb's copy has only in-frame clones and lacks some. The V and J calls and clone size are taken from that table; D and trimming were inferred from the DNA. This table holds 63,000 or so clones, 86% found once. Sequencing input: peripheral blood. This sequence originates from a man in his 70s with active COVID-19. V gene TRBV27 combines with J gene TRBJ1-2; D is perhaps TRBD1 (5 bases). The CDR3 DNA reads as TGTGCCAGCAGTTTTGGGGGGGGGTTGGGCTATGGCTACACCTTC. Its translation: CASSFGGGLGYGYTF.